This T cell receptor (beta chain) was sequenced during a study of CD8 T cells in Susac syndrome. V lost 1 base and J 3 bases, leaving 11 bases between the germline ends. CDR3 size: 15 residues. Germline CDR1 is MGHRA and CDR2 is YSYEKL. An input of about 0.5 to 1 ug of RNA was subjected to reverse transcription using random hexamers. TCRdb ran MiXCR on the immunoSEQ multiplex PCR reads and lists one entry per CDR3 protein. Among around 46,000 distinct CDR3 sequences listed, over 90% were seen once. Bulk CD8+ and CD4+ cells came from magnetic negative isolation; CD8+ TEMRA by FACS. The sequence derives from a human donor in good health. Input material: CD8+ T cells from PBMCs. The chain employs TRBV4-1 and TRBJ2-3, with D uncertain. Here the CDR3 reads CASSQVVMVTDTQYF. For the CDR3, the DNA is TGCGCCAGCAGCCAAGTCGTCATGGTAACAGATACGCAGTATTTT.